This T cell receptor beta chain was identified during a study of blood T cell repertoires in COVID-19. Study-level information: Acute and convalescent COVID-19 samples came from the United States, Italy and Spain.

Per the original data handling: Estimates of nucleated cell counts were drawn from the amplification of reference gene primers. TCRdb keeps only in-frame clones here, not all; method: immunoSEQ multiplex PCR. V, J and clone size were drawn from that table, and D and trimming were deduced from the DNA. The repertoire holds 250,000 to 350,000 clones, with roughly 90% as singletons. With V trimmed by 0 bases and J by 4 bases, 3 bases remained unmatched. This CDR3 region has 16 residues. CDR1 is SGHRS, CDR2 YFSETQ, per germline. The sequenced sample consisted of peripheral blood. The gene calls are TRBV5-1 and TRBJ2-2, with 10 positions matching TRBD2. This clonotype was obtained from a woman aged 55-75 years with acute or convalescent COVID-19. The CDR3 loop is CASSLGSGGATGELFF. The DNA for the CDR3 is TGCGCCAGCAGCTTGGGAAGCGGGGGGGCCACCGGGGAGCTGTTTTTT.